This T cell receptor (beta chain) was obtained from a study of cytomegalovirus exposure and HLA in healthy donors. At the level of the study: Samples from HLA-typed donors yielded approximately 80 million unique TCRs in an early data release.

The PCR was carried out with 60 Vbeta primers and 13 Jbeta primers. This table comes from immunoSEQ multiplex PCR, and its TCRdb copy is limited to in-frame clones, with some not included. The profile shows under 150,000 clones, more than 60% of them singletons. Notes on the study in general: V- and J-gene trimming in TCR beta was tied to a missense DCLRE1C variant by an analysis performed later.

Deletions cut 6 bases from V and 6 bases from J, with 11 bases between. The CDR3 runs 12 residues. CDR1 and CDR2 from the germline V gene are SNHLY and FYNNEI. This clone is labeled medium-sized. Its antigen is still unknown. This chain connects TRBV2 to TRBJ1-2; D gene uncertain. The receptor's source is a woman aged 45-65 years in good health and CMV-seropositive. Sequencing was performed on PBMCs. The CDR3 region has the DNA TGTGCCAGCAGCTCCTATGTAGATGGCTACACCTTC. Residues: CASSSYVDGYTF.